Detailed here is one T cell receptor (beta chain). This clonotype came up many times. No antigen is known for it. No quality values exist for individual bases; no much larger clone is one base distant. The sample is drawn from a study of T-cell memory formation after mild COVID-19 (dated by TCRdb to 2020 to 2023). Regarding the study in general: TCR sequence clusters from the two donors were largely donor specific. T-cell clones expanding and contracting after mild COVID-19 in two donors were tracked by longitudinal TCRalpha and TCRbeta repertoire sequencing. The cohort comprised two young, previously healthy adult volunteers, one female and one male.

PBMCs were isolated by Ficoll-Paque density gradient centrifugation. Cut back by 1 base and 2 bases, the V and J ends lie 7 bases apart. CDR1 and CDR2, looked up from the germline V gene (reference sequence), are SGHKS and YYEKEE. The CDR3 starts with the cysteine, ends with the phenylalanine, and has 13 residues. Of all the DNA, just the CDR3 is kept, 39 bases in frame from base 1. Instrument on record: Illumina NovaSeq 6000. cDNA libraries for TCRalpha and TCRbeta were prepared by 5'RACE using constant-segment primers, with sample barcodes and unique molecular identifiers added. RNA was extracted from every sample with Trizol reagent. Libraries were amplified in two PCR steps, with a second sample barcode and Illumina TruSeq adapters added in the second step. Sequencing of libraries was performed on an Illumina NovaSeq with 2 x 150 bp paired-end reads. As for the original processing: Demultiplexing of reads and collapsing into UMI-guided consensus sequences were performed with migec v1.2.7. Using mixcr v2.1.11, UMI consensuses were aligned to TRA and TRB V and J templates and then assembled into clonotypes. A clonotype was counted as expanded or contracted only if both edgeR and NoisET called the change significant, with noise models trained on biological replicates. For edgeR calls, a false discovery rate-adjusted p below 0.01 and a log2 fold-change threshold of 1 were applied. PCA with hierarchical clustering of max-normalized trajectories of the 1000 most abundant clonotypes was used as exploratory dynamics analysis. Separately sequenced CD4+ and CD8+ repertoires were used to assign the CD4 or CD8 phenotype of responding clones. TCRdb reprocessing: public reads trimmed at Q25 with fastp, clones called with MiXCR, in-frame beta chains kept. Each CDR3 protein appears once, grouped with its most common genes and DNA. The V and J calls and clone size come from TCRdb's table, not from the authors' own analysis. The sample has about 190,000 distinct CDR3 sequences on record, about 27% of them singletons. The top ten hold about 10% of the sample.

General study outcomes and caveats: Whether the second-wave clones peaking on day 37 were SARS-CoV-2 specific was not confirmed. Clones contracting from day 15 to 85 had balanced CD4/CD8 phenotypes, while a second wave expanding from day 15 to 37 was biased towards CD4+. Some responding clones were detected in pre-infection memory, suggesting pre-existing cross-reactive memory T cells joined the SARS-CoV-2 response. The study covered only two mild cases, and larger cohorts including severe cases with pre-infection samples were considered necessary. Contracting CD4+ clones were located mainly in the CM and EM memory subsets, whereas CD8+ clones were found to be enriched in EMRA.

This TCR was sampled from an adult woman who had mild COVID-19 (a few samples of this study predate the infection). The sample titles of this study are shuffled in the database, so cell type and time point are left out; the donor was told from shared clones. The chain joins TRBV5-5 to TRBJ2-7; a tentative D match to TRBD2 spans 5 bases. The sequenced sample consisted of PBMCs or a T cell subset sorted from them (not recorded which). Read as DNA, the sequence is TGTGCCAGCAGCTTGACTAGGACCTACGAGCAGTACTTC. This sequence encodes CASSLTRTYEQYF.